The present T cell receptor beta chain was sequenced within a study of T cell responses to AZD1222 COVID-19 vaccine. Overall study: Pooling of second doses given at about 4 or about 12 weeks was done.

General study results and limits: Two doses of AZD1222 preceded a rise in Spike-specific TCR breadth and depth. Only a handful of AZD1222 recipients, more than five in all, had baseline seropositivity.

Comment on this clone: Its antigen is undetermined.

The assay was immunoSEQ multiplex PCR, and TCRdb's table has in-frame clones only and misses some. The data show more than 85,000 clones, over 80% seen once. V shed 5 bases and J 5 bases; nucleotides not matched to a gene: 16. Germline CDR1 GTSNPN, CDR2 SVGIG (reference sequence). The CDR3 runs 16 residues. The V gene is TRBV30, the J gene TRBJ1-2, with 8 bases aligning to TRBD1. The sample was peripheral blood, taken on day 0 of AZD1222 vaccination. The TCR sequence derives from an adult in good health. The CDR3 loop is CAWAPATGGFFYGYTF. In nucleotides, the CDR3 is TGTGCCTGGGCCCCAGCTACAGGGGGATTTTTTTATGGCTACACCTTC.